This T cell receptor beta chain was recovered during a study of regulatory T cells in long-lasting Graves disease. Building the TCR beta libraries relied on iRepertoire HTBI primers, and CDR3 regions underwent Arm-PCR. TCRdb analysed the multiplex PCR reads with MiXCR anew, one entry per CDR3 protein. The data contain about 520,000 distinct CDR3 sequences, about 12% of them singletons. Losses at the gene ends were 2 bases for V and 3 bases for J; bases not matched to a gene: 4. Germline V lookup: CDR1 SGHKS, CDR2 YYEKEE (reference sequence). The CDR3 has 15 residues. The time point denotes: newly diagnosed GD, antithyroid drugs for less than 3 months. RNA from PBMCs was the source of the TCR library. Each of the patients was recruited from an endocrinology department situated in Xi'an, China. To note about this clonotype: The antigen remains undetermined.

Study-wide findings and caveats: With persistent disease, TRBV28, TRBJ1-2 and TRBJ2-5 were the favored segments. Persistent patients shared more public clonotypes (under 3,000) than newly diagnosed patients (around 910).

These same data were also listed under a study on T cells in Graves' hyperthyroidism and ophthalmopathy. From that paper: Most expanded thyroid clonotypes above 0.001 also appeared in blood.

This TCR was recovered from a woman aged 30 to 39 with Graves disease. V gene TRBV5-5 combines with J gene TRBJ2-3, with TRBD2 matching 9 bases. The source was peripheral blood mononuclear cells (PBMCs), collected at new diagnosis, from a patient treated with antithyroid drugs. In DNA form, the CDR3 reads TGTGCCAGCAGCTTTAGCGGGAGAGGGACAGATACGCAGTATTTT. This gives the protein CASSFSGRGTDTQYF.